The T cell receptor (beta chain) described here comes from a study of CD4 and CD8 cells across lung adenocarcinoma regions (dated by TCRdb to the late 2010s). In terms of the full investigation: Intratumor heterogeneity of the T cell receptor repertoire was examined by comparing tumor centers with tumor margins.

Donors were patients with localized lung adenocarcinoma, a subtype of non-small cell lung cancer. The samples were taken from the centers of localized lung adenocarcinomas. For TCR repertoire analysis, CD8+ T cells from tumor tissue were profiled apart from CD4+ T cells. To prepare the library, PCR was applied. The data were produced on a HiSeq X Ten. The public reads were run again by TCRdb, first through fastp at Q25 and then through MiXCR, and only productive beta chains were kept. Every CDR3 protein is listed once, alongside the most common genes and DNA of its rows. The sample data list approximately 24,000 distinct CDR3 sequences, and over 45% of these were observed just once. The leading ten clones occupy 45% to 60% of the sample. Concerning this clonotype: Its antigen target is currently unknown. No per-base quality is available; no much larger clone lies one base away.

V was cut back by 11 bases and J by 11 bases, leaving a gap of 30 bases between them. The CDR3 goes from the cysteine to the phenylalanine over 15 residues. The DNA shown is the 45-base CDR3, in frame from base 1. The germline V gene encodes CDR1 ENHRY and CDR2 SYGVKD. Specimen: CD8+ T cells from the center of a lung tumor. Sample cell subset or site, as interpreted from the label and publication: tumor center region. The chain links TRBV10-3 with TRBJ2-5; the D gene is perhaps TRBD1, on 6 matching bases. The receptor was derived from a male donor with lung adenocarcinoma. The CD4 and CD8 labels of this study may be unreliable. CDR3 loop: CAGGPASGDQDTQYF. The nucleotide sequence reads TGTGCCGGGGGCCCGGCGAGCGGCGACCAAGATACGCAGTACTTC.